The 10 T cell receptor beta chains reported below all come from one sample, sequenced in a study of Graves' ophthalmopathy and Graves' hyperthyroidism. Scientists amplified the TCR beta CDR3 regions from RNA transcripts. Following a first-round RT-PCR that used HTBI primers, a second-round multiplex PCR was carried out. TCRdb re-called the multiplex PCR reads with MiXCR, one entry per CDR3 protein. The sample contains about 740,000 distinct CDR3 sequences, approximately 40% of which appear only once. The sequenced sample consisted of peripheral blood. The receptors come from an adult man with Graves' ophthalmopathy.

This clonotype was seen more than once but under ten times. The chain carries TRBV20-1 and TRBJ1-5; maybe TRBD1 (6 bases). Germline-derived CDR1 and CDR2 are DFQATT and SNEGSKA (reference sequence). This CDR3 has 14 amino acids. Between the trimmed V and J ends, which lost 6 bases and 5 bases, there was a span of 17 bases. The CDR3 nucleotides read TGCAGTGCAGAACGGACAGACCCCGATCAGCCCCAGCATTTT. It yields the protein CSAERTDPDQPQHF.

The table lists this clonotype with many counts. This chain links TRBV20-1 with TRBJ1-5; 7 positions agree with TRBD1. In germline, CDR1 is DFQATT, CDR2 SNEGSKA (reference sequence). CDR3 size: 13 residues. V shed 4 bases and J 2 bases; nucleotides not matched to a gene: 2. The CDR3 DNA sequence: TGCAGTGCTAACACAGGGGGCAATCAGCCCCAGCATTTT. Residues: CSANTGGNQPQHF.

This clonotype was observed a few times. The genes are TRBV9 and TRBJ1-4; a weak D match, TRBD1 (5 bases). This CDR3 has 13 residues. Germline values: CDR1 SGDLS, CDR2 YYNGEE. Trimming removed 0 bases from V and 9 bases from J, with 9 bases in between. Here the CDR3 DNA reads TGTGCCAGCAGCGTAGCTGGGGGGAAAAAACTGTTTTTT. Its protein is CASSVAGGKKLFF. Together with reference TRBV9 and TRBJ1-4, the CDR3 gives the full variable domain: DSGVTQTPKHLITATGQRVTLRCSPRSGDLSVYWYQQSLDQGLQFLIQYYNGEERAKGNILERFSAQQFPDLHSELNLSSLELGDSALYFCASSVAGGKKLFFGSGTQLSVL.

This clonotype was seen only a few times. The chain is built from TRBV20-1 and TRBJ2-7; tentative D call: TRBD1 (5 bases). The germline V gene has CDR1 DFQATT and CDR2 SNEGSKA (reference sequence). This CDR3 has 12 residues. V was pared by 0 bases and J by 2 bases, with 5 bases between. As DNA, the CDR3 is TGCAGTGCTAGAGAAGGGGCCTACGAGCAGTACTTC. Its protein is CSAREGAYEQYF.

V usage is TRBV19 and J usage is TRBJ1-5, with TRBD1 identical over 7 bases. Germline V gene sequence: CDR1 LNHDA, CDR2 SQIVND (reference sequence). The length of the CDR3 is 12 residues. Germline trimming cut 1 base from V and 11 bases from J; bases unmatched to any gene: 2. The CDR3 is CASSIVRGAQHF. The CDR3 nucleotides are TGTGCCAGTAGTATAGTCAGGGGGGCCCAGCATTTT.

V is TRBV12-3 or TRBV12-4 and J is TRBJ1-1, with D possibly being TRBD1 (5 bases). The CDR3 is 16 residues long. CDR3 loop: CASGLVRRGMNTEAFF. DNA of the CDR3: TGTGCTAGTGGTTTGGTACGAAGGGGAATGAACACTGAAGCTTTCTTT.

This clonotype was counted many times. The V call is TRBV12-3 or TRBV12-4, the J call TRBJ1-6; D not certain. The CDR3 loop spans 12 amino acids. V was trimmed by 5 bases and J by 13 bases, leaving 12 bases between them. DNA for the CDR3: TGTGCCAGCAGTACAGACATGTTGCCCCTCCACTTT. Translation: CASSTDMLPLHF.

In this sample, this clonotype turned up many times. The chain carries TRBV7-8 and TRBJ2-5; D call uncertain. Germline V gene data show CDR1 as SGHVS and CDR2 as FQNEAQ. The CDR3 runs 14 residues. V was clipped by 5 bases and J by 2 bases, with 12 bases between them. In DNA, the CDR3 is TGTGCCAGCAGCCCGGCTTTGGAGCAAGAGACCCAGTACTTC. This sequence encodes CASSPALEQETQYF.

This clonotype was seen a handful of times. The V call is TRBV25-1, the J call TRBJ1-4; D might be TRBD1 (6 bases). V lost 7 bases to trimming and J lost 7 bases, with 13 bases between them. The V gene's germline CDR1 is MGHDK and CDR2 SYGVNS. There are 13 residues in the CDR3. CDR3 sequence: CASTTGTREKLFF. For the CDR3, the DNA is TGTGCCAGCACCACAGGGACGCGTGAAAAACTGTTTTTT.

This CDR3 is CASSPGQGVPVGYGYTF. The CDR3 DNA reads TGTGCCAGCAGCCCGGGACAAGGGGTCCCGGTAGGCTATGGCTACACCTTC. The chain couples TRBV7-3 to TRBJ1-2; D perhaps matches TRBD1 (6 bases). The CDR3 is made up of 17 amino acids. Germline CDR1 is SGHTA and CDR2 is FQGTGA. V gave up 5 bases and J gave up 4 bases, with 23 bases separating them.